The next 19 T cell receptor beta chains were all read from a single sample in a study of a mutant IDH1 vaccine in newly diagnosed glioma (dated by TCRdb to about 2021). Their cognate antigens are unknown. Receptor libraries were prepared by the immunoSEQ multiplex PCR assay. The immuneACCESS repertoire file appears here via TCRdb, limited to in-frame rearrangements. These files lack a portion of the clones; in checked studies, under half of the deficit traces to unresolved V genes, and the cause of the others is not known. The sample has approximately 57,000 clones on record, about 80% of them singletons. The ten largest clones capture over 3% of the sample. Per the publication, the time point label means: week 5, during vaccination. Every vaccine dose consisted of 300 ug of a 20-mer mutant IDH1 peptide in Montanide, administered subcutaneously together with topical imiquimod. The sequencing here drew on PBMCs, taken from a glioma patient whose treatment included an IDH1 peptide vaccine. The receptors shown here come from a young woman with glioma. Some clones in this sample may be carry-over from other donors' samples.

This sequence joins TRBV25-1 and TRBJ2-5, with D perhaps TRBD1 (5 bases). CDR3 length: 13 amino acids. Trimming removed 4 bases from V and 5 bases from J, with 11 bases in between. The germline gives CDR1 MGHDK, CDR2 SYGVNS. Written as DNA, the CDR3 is TGTGCCAGCAGTGGCGTGGGGCCCGAGACCCAGTACTTC. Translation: CASSGVGPETQYF.

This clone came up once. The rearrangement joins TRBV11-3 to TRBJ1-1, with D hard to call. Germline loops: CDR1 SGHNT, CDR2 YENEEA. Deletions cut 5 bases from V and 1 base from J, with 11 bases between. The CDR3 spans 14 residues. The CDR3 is CASSVTTANTEAFF. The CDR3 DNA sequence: TGTGCCAGCAGCGTGACGACGGCGAACACTGAAGCTTTCTTT.

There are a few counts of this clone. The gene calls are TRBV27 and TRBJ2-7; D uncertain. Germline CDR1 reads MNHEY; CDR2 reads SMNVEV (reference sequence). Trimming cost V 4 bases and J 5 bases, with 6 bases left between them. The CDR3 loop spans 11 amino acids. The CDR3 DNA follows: TGTGCCAGCAGTTCCCGTAACGAGCAGTACTTC. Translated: CASSSRNEQYF.

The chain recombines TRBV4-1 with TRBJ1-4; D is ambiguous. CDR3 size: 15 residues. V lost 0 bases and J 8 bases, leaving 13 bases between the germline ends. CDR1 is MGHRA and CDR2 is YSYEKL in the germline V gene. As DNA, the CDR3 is TGCGCCAGCAGCCAAGATTGGGCGGATGGAGAAAAACTGTTTTTT. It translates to CASSQDWADGEKLFF.

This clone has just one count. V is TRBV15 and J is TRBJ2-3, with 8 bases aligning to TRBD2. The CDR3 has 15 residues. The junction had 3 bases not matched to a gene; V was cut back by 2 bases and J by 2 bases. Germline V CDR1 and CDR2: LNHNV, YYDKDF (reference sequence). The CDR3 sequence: CATSRRTSPTDTQYF. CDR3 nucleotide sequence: TGTGCCACCAGCAGACGGACTAGCCCCACAGATACGCAGTATTTT. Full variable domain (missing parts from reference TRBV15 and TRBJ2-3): DAMVIQNPRYQVTQFGKPVTLSCSQTLNHNVMYWYQQKSSQAPKLLFHYYDKDFNNEADTPDNFQSRRPNTSFCFLDIRSPGLGDTAMYLCATSRRTSPTDTQYFGPGTRLTVL.

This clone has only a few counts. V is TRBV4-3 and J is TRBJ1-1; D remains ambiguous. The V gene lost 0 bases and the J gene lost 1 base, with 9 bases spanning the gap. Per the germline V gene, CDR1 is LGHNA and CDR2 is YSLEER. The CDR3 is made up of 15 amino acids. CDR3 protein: CASSQDARANTEAFF. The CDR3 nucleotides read TGCGCCAGCAGCCAAGATGCCCGGGCGAACACTGAAGCTTTCTTT.

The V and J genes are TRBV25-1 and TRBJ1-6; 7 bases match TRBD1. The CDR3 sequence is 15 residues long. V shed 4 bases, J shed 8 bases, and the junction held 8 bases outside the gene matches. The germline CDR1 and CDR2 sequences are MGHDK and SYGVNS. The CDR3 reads CASSALNRGDSPLHF. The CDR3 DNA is TGTGCCAGCAGTGCCCTAAACAGGGGTGATTCACCCCTCCACTTT.

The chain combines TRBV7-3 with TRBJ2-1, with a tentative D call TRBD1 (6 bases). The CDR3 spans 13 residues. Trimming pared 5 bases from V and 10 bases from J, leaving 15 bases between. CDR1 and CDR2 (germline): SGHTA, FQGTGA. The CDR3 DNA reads TGTGCCAGCAGCCCTAATACAGGGAAAGAGCAGTTCTTC. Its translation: CASSPNTGKEQFF.

The CDR3 sequence: CASSDGRGTVGAFF. CDR3 sequence (DNA): TGTGCCAGCAGTGATGGCAGAGGGACTGTTGGAGCTTTCTTT. The rearrangement uses TRBV25-1 and TRBJ1-1; maybe TRBD1 (5 bases). V lost 3 bases and J lost 10, with 18 bases in between. This CDR3 is 14 amino acids long. Germline-derived CDR1 and CDR2 are MGHDK and SYGVNS.

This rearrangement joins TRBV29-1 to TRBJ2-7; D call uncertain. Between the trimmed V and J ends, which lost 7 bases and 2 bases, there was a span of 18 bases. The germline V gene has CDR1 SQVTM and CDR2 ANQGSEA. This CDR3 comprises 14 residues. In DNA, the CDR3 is TGCAGCGCCACTCAAGCCGGCCATCCCTACGAGCAGTACTTC. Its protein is CSATQAGHPYEQYF.

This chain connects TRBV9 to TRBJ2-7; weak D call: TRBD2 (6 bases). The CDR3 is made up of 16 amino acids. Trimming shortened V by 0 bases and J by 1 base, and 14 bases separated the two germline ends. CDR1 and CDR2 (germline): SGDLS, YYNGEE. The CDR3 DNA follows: TGTGCCAGCAGCGTAGATGGAGGGACGCCATCCTACGAGCAGTACTTC. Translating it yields CASSVDGGTPSYEQYF.

The CDR3 coding sequence is TGTGCCAGCAGCCGGGGTCCCTCGTCCTTCTTT. Amino acids: CASSRGPSSFF. This chain connects TRBV14 to TRBJ1-1; D not certain. CDR3 length: 11 residues. Deletions cut 4 bases from V and 14 bases from J, with 14 bases between. Germline CDR1 is SGHDN and CDR2 is FVKESK.

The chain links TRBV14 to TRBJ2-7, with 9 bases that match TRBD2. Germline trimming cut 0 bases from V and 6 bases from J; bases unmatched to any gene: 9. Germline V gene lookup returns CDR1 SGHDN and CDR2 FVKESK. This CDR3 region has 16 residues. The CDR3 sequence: CASSQDRGLATGEQYF. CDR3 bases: TGTGCCAGCAGCCAAGATCGGGGACTAGCAACGGGCGAGCAGTACTTC.

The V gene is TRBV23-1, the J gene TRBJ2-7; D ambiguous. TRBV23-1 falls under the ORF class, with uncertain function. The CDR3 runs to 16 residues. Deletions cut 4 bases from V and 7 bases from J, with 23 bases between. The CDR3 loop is CASSPNGWLPLREQYF. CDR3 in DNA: TGCGCCAGCAGTCCCAATGGTTGGTTGCCGTTGCGGGAGCAGTACTTC.

CDR3 region: CASSLGLAGWDTGELFF. DNA of the CDR3: TGCGCCAGCAGCTTGGGCCTAGCGGGATGGGACACCGGGGAGCTGTTTTTT. This sequence joins TRBV5-1 and TRBJ2-2; 9 bases are a match to TRBD2. The CDR3 length is 17 residues. Germline V gene sequence: CDR1 SGHRS, CDR2 YFSETQ. With V trimmed by 0 bases and J by 3 bases, 6 bases remained unmatched.

CDR3 in DNA: TGCAGTGCGGGGACAGGCAAAGGCTACACCTTC. Encoded protein: CSAGTGKGYTF. V and J are TRBV20-1 and TRBJ1-2; 8 bases align to TRBD1. Germline CDR1 is DFQATT and CDR2 is SNEGSKA (reference sequence). J lost 8 bases, V lost 6 bases, and 5 bases had no gene match. CDR3 length: 11 amino acids.

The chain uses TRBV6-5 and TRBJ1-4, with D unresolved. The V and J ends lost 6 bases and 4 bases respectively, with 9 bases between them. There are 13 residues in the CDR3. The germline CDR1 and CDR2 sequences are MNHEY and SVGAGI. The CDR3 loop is CASSLRDNEKLFF. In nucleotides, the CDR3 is TGTGCCAGCAGCCTCCGAGATAATGAAAAACTGTTTTTT.

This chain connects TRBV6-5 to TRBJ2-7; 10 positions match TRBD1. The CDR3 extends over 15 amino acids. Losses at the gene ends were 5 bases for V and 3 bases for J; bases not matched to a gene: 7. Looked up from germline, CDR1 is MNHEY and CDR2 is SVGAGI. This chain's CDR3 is CASSRRRDRGYEQYF. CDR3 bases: TGTGCCAGCAGTCGCCGTAGGGACAGGGGCTACGAGCAGTACTTC.

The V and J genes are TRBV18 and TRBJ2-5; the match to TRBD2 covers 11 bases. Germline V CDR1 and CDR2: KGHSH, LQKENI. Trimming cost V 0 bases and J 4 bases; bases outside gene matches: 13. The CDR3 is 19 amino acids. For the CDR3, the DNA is TGTGCCAGCTCACCACCAAAGTTAGCGGGAGGGTTCTTTCGAGAGACCCAGTACTTC. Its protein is CASSPPKLAGGFFRETQYF. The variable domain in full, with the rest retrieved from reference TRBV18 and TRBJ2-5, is NAGVMQNPRHLVRRRGQEARLRCSPMKGHSHVYWYRQLPEEGLKFMVYLQKENIIDESGMPKERFSAEFPKEGPSILRIQQVVRGDSAAYFCASSPPKLAGGFFRETQYFGPGTRLLVL.